This entry lists 22 T cell receptor beta chains sequenced from one sample in a study of long-term antiretroviral therapy in people with HIV (dated by TCRdb to between 2021 and 2023). The immunoSEQ hsTCRB v3.0 assay was used at survey level resolution to sequence the TRB variable region. Sourced from immuneACCESS, this table was stored by TCRdb with only in-frame sequences that have V and J called. A share of the clones is absent; for the studies checked, an unresolved V gene accounts for under half, and the remainder has no known explanation. For this sample the table gives tens of thousands of clones, of which 90% to 95% were detected only once. 8% of the sample is in the top ten clones. Source: unsorted PBMCs, taken roughly 6.3 years after starting antiretroviral therapy. These receptors all stem from a man aged 25 to 40 with HIV.

V usage is TRBV6-4 and J usage is TRBJ2-2; a possible D gene is TRBD1 (6 bases). This CDR3 is built from 16 residues. V was trimmed by 0 bases and J by 4 bases, leaving 12 bases between them. CDR1 is MRHNA, CDR2 SNTAGT, per germline. The CDR3 nucleotides are TGTGCCAGCAGTGACTCGGGGGCGCCGACCACCGGGGAGCTGTTTTTT. Protein: CASSDSGAPTTGELFF.

The V gene is TRBV9, the J gene TRBJ2-6, with D perhaps TRBD1 (6 bases). From germline, CDR1 is SGDLS and CDR2 YYNGEE. Trimming took off 3 bases at V and 2 bases at J, with 12 bases between the two ends. This CDR3 contains 16 residues. Here the CDR3 reads CASSAHRVTGANVLTF. DNA for the CDR3: TGTGCCAGCAGCGCGCACAGGGTCACTGGGGCCAACGTCCTGACTTTC.

This sequence joins TRBV7-3 and TRBJ1-5; D is unresolved. This CDR3 is built from 13 residues. V lost 2 bases to trimming and J lost 7 bases, with 9 bases between them. CDR1 and CDR2 from the germline V gene are SGHTA and FQGTGA. As DNA, the CDR3 is TGTGCCAGCAGCTTATCCCTCGGGCAGCCCCAGCATTTT. The encoded protein is CASSLSLGQPQHF. The full variable domain, rest sourced from reference TRBV7-3 and TRBJ1-5, is GAGVSQTPSNKVTEKGKYVELRCDPISGHTALYWYRQSLGQGPEFLIYFQGTGAADDSGLPNDRFFAVRPEGSVSTLKIQRTERGDSAVYLCASSLSLGQPQHFGDGTRLSIL.

V and J are TRBV19 and TRBJ2-5; 16 bases line up with TRBD2. This CDR3 has 18 amino acids. Germline values: CDR1 LNHDA, CDR2 SQIVND (reference sequence). The trim removed 6 bases at V and 0 bases at J, leaving 7 bases unmatched. The CDR3, as DNA: TGTGCCAGTAGCGGGGGACTAGCGGGAGGGGGGGACCAAGAGACCCAGTACTTC. Protein: CASSGGLAGGGDQETQYF. Looking up the rest from reference TRBV19 and TRBJ2-5 gives the full variable domain: DGGITQSPKYLFRKEGQNVTLSCEQNLNHDAMYWYRQDPGQGLRLIYYSQIVNDFQKGDIAEGYSVSREKKESFPLTVTSAQKNPTAFYLCASSGGLAGGGDQETQYFGPGTRLLVL.

The J gene is TRBJ2-7, the V gene TRBV13, with TRBD2 matching over 10 bases. The CDR3 extends over 14 amino acids. CDR1 is PRHDT, CDR2 FYEKMQ, per germline (reference sequence). The V segment lost 6 bases and the J segment 4 bases; nucleotides outside the gene matches: 6. DNA for the CDR3: TGTGCCAGCAGTGTAGCGGGGGGCTGGTACGAGCAGTACTTC. Translating gives CASSVAGGWYEQYF.

The chain couples TRBV5-1 to TRBJ2-3; TRBD2 matches at 9 bases. The CDR3 consists of 16 residues. Germline V gene sequence: CDR1 SGHRS, CDR2 YFSETQ. With 5 bases clipped from V and 1 base from J, the junction kept 8 bases outside the gene matches. CDR3 nucleotide sequence: TGCGCCAGCAGTGCAATAGCGGGGGATCGCACAGATACGCAGTATTTT. This encodes CASSAIAGDRTDTQYF.

This chain links TRBV4-2 with TRBJ2-1; TRBD2 is a possible D gene (6 bases). Germline V gives CDR1 LGHNA, CDR2 YNFKEQ. Between the trimmed V and J ends, which lost 2 bases and 6 bases, there was a span of 8 bases. CDR3 length: 13 residues. In DNA, the CDR3 is TGTGCCAGCAGCCAATGGAGGGGCAATGAGCAGTTCTTC. Its translation: CASSQWRGNEQFF.

The chain combines TRBV19 with TRBJ2-7; possible D gene TRBD1, 6 bases. Looked up from germline, CDR1 is LNHDA and CDR2 is SQIVND (reference sequence). Trimming pared 5 bases from V and 7 bases from J, leaving 15 bases between. CDR3 length: 13 residues. The CDR3: CASSLQGVGEQYF. In DNA form, the CDR3 reads TGTGCCAGTAGTCTACAGGGCGTCGGGGAGCAGTACTTC.

V and J are TRBV4-3 and TRBJ2-3; TRBD1 matches at 8 bases. The junction had 8 bases not matched to a gene; V was cut back by 4 bases and J by 8 bases. The CDR3 extends over 14 amino acids. The germline CDR1 and CDR2 sequences are LGHNA and YSLEER. The CDR3 bases are TGCGCCAGCAGCCGGTCGGACAGGGAAGGTACGCAGTATTTT. This encodes CASSRSDREGTQYF.

This clone appeared once. This rearrangement joins TRBV9 to TRBJ1-5, with a possible D match to TRBD1 (6 bases). There are 13 residues in the CDR3. The V and J ends lost 0 bases and 7 bases respectively, with 8 bases between them. Germline V gene sequence: CDR1 SGDLS, CDR2 YYNGEE. CDR3 residues: CASSVGGLQPQHF. CDR3 coding DNA: TGTGCCAGCAGCGTAGGGGGGCTGCAGCCCCAGCATTTT. Based on the CDR3 plus reference TRBV9 and TRBJ1-5, the full variable domain is DSGVTQTPKHLITATGQRVTLRCSPRSGDLSVYWYQQSLDQGLQFLIQYYNGEERAKGNILERFSAQQFPDLHSELNLSSLELGDSALYFCASSVGGLQPQHFGDGTRLSIL.

The chain uses TRBV7-2 and TRBJ2-7; D is unresolved. Germline lookup yields CDR1 SGHTA and CDR2 FQGNSA. CDR3 length equals 13 residues. V lost 0 bases to trimming and J lost 3 bases, with 6 bases between them. The CDR3 here is CASSLAHNYEQYF. The CDR3 bases are TGTGCCAGCAGCTTAGCACACAACTACGAGCAGTACTTC.

This chain connects TRBV21-1 to TRBJ2-7. TRBV21-1 is reported as a pseudogene. The CDR3 contains 15 residues. CDR3 nucleotide sequence: TGTGCCAGCACAACATCTGGACCGAGCTCCTACGAGCAGTACTTC. The encoded protein is CASTTSGPSSYEQYF.

The chain links TRBV7-3 to TRBJ2-4, with D perhaps TRBD1 (6 bases). With 1 base removed from V and 2 bases from J, the gap between germline ends came to 15 bases. The CDR3 sequence is 17 residues long. Germline V gives CDR1 SGHTA, CDR2 FQGTGA. CDR3 protein: CASSLIDRIRTKNIQYF. As DNA, the CDR3 is TGTGCCAGCAGCTTAATAGACAGGATACGAACCAAAAACATTCAGTACTTC.

The CDR3 sequence: CASSEGVRSVNEKLFF. DNA for the CDR3: TGTGCCAGCAGTGAAGGGGTGAGGTCAGTTAATGAAAAACTGTTTTTT. The chain employs TRBV6-1 and TRBJ1-4; D is uncertain. Deletions cut 1 base from V and 4 bases from J, with 13 bases between. The CDR3 runs to 16 residues. Germline lookup yields CDR1 MNHNS and CDR2 SASEGT.

This clone was found once. This chain connects TRBV6-1 to TRBJ2-5, with 9 bases matching TRBD1. Per germline, CDR1 MNHNS and CDR2 SASEGT. The CDR3 spans 13 residues. With V trimmed by 6 bases and J by 6 bases, 5 bases remained unmatched. CDR3 bases: TGTGCCAGCAGGGACAGGGGTTCGAAGACCCAGTACTTC. Its protein product is CASRDRGSKTQYF.

V is TRBV5-4 and J is TRBJ2-5, with 10 bases that match TRBD2. CDR1 is SGHNT and CDR2 is YYREEE in the germline V gene (reference sequence). The ends lost 0 bases at V and 4 bases at J; junction bases unmatched: 0. The CDR3 runs to 14 residues. The CDR3 nucleotides read TGTGCCAGCAGCTTGGGACTAGCGGGAGAGACCCAGTACTTC. This gives the protein CASSLGLAGETQYF.

The CDR3 DNA reads as TGTGCCAAGGGATTGGCAGGGCATGCTGAAGCTTTCTTT. Translated: CAKGLAGHAEAFF. The chain is built from TRBV7-9 and TRBJ1-1, with D possibly TRBD1 on 5 matching bases. V was trimmed by 10 bases and J by 6 bases, leaving 18 bases between them. This CDR3 is built from 13 residues. Germline CDR1 SEHNR, CDR2 FQNEAQ (reference sequence).

This clone turned up a few times. As DNA, the CDR3 is TGCGCCAGCAGTGTGGTCAGGGGTTCACCCCTCCACTTT. Its protein product is CASSVVRGSPLHF. The V and J genes are TRBV10-1 and TRBJ1-6; D is possibly TRBD1 (6 bases). There are 13 residues in the CDR3. V lost 4 bases to trimming and J lost 9 bases, with 10 bases between them. Germline V gene lookup returns CDR1 WNHNN and CDR2 SYGVQD (reference sequence).

This chain joins TRBV25-1 and TRBJ2-7; D is ambiguous. The V and J ends lost 1 base and 5 bases respectively, with 6 bases between them. Germline V lookup: CDR1 MGHDK, CDR2 SYGVNS. CDR3 size: 12 residues. Here the CDR3 DNA reads TGTGCCAGCAGTGAATTTATCAACGAGCAGTACTTC. The encoded protein is CASSEFINEQYF.

The chain links TRBV5-4 to TRBJ2-3, with 7 bases that match TRBD2. The V gene end was trimmed by 1 base and the J gene end by 2 bases; junction bases not matched to a gene: 7. CDR1 and CDR2 (germline): SGHNT, YYREEE (reference sequence). The CDR3 has 16 residues. CDR3 region: CASSLKTSAPTDTQYF. The CDR3 DNA follows: TGTGCCAGCAGCTTGAAAACTAGCGCCCCCACAGATACGCAGTATTTT.

The chain recombines TRBV5-1 with TRBJ1-4; the D gene is possibly TRBD1 (5 bases). Germline-derived CDR1 and CDR2 are SGHRS and YFSETQ. This CDR3 contains 14 residues. V was shortened by 5 bases and J by 8 bases, with 16 bases between the two germline ends. The CDR3 here is CASSYRFMGEKLFF. CDR3 nucleotide sequence: TGCGCCAGCAGTTACAGGTTTATGGGGGAAAAACTGTTTTTT.

The CDR3 is CASSLQGAQETQYF. The CDR3 DNA reads as TGCGCCAGCAGCTTGCAGGGGGCGCAAGAGACCCAGTACTTC. The J gene is TRBJ2-5, the V gene TRBV5-1; 8 bases map to TRBD1. Germline V lookup: CDR1 SGHRS, CDR2 YFSETQ. The CDR3 spans 14 residues. The V gene end was trimmed by 1 base and the J gene end by 2 bases; junction bases not matched to a gene: 1.